This TCR beta chain was captured in a study of blood T cells in healthy people across ages. In germline, CDR1 is SGHTA, CDR2 FQGNSA. V was clipped by 3 bases and J by 0 bases; unmatched bases: 4. The CDR3 has 16 amino acids. This clonotype occurred a few times. Combining a sample-barcoded 5' primer with a J-beta primer mix, a second PCR ran for roughly 6 to 11 cycles. TCRdb reanalysed the 5' RACE reads using MiXCR and keeps one entry per CDR3 protein. The table lists around 620,000 distinct CDR3 sequences, 25% to 30% of them singletons. The sequence came from a woman between 65 and 79 years old in good health. The V gene is TRBV7-2, the J gene TRBJ2-1; TRBD2 aligns across 8 bases. The sample comprised blood. The CDR3 is CASSFQAGASYNEQFF. The DNA of the CDR3 is TGTGCCAGCAGCTTCCAAGCGGGGGCCTCCTACAATGAGCAGTTCTTC.